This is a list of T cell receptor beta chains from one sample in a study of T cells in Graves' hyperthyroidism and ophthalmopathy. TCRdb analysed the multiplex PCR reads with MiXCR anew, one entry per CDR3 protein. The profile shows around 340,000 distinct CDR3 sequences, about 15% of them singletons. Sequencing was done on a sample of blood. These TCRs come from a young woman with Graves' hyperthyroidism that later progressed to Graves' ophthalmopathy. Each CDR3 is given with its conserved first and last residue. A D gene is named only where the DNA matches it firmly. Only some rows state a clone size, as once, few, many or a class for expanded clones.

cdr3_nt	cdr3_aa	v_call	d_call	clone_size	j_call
TGTGCCAGTAGTTCCAGCGGGAGGGTCACCTACGAGCAGTACTTC	CASSSSGRVTYEQYF	TRBV19	TRBD2	few	TRBJ2-7
TGTGCCAGCAGGTTTGTATCCAGAAAGTACAATGAGCAGTTCTTC	CASRFVSRKYNEQFF	TRBV2	.	many	TRBJ2-1
TGTGTATCGCGGGAGGTGACCTACGAGCAGTACTTC	CVSREVTYEQYF	TRBV6-1	TRBD2	many	TRBJ2-7
TGTGCCTCGAAGGGGGGTGGCTATGGCTACACCTTC	CASKGGGYGYTF	TRBV30	.	few	TRBJ1-2
TGTGCCACCAGCAGAGATCCCCGGTCTAAGTTTAACACTGAAGCTTTCTTT	CATSRDPRSKFNTEAFF	TRBV15	.	many	TRBJ1-1
TGTGCCAGCAGTGACTCTGGGACAGGGGGGGATTATGAGCAGTTCTTC	CASSDSGTGGDYEQFF	TRBV25-1	TRBD1	.	TRBJ2-1
TGTGCCAGCAGCTTAGATTGGCACTACCAGTACTTC	CASSLDWHYQYF	TRBV11-3	.	.	TRBJ2-5
TGTGCCAGCAGTATTCTAGCGGGAGGGCCGGGTACGCAGTATTTT	CASSILAGGPGTQYF	TRBV6-1	TRBD2	.	TRBJ2-3
TGTGCCAGCAGCTTGATGACAGGGTACAATGAGCAGTTCTTC	CASSLMTGYNEQFF	TRBV5-6	TRBD1	few	TRBJ2-1
TGTGCCAGCAGTGCCGACAGGGGACAGCCCCAGCATTTT	CASSADRGQPQHF	TRBV6-1	TRBD1	.	TRBJ1-5
TGTGCCAGCAGCCAAACCGACAGGGGCTTGAACACTGAAGCTTTCTTT	CASSQTDRGLNTEAFF	TRBV3-1	TRBD1	many	TRBJ1-1
TGTGCCAGCACCGAAGGAGTTGGAAGCTATGGCTACACCTTC	CASTEGVGSYGYTF	TRBV6-2/TRBV6-3	.	few	TRBJ1-2
TGCAGTGCTAGAACGGGTTTACTTGTTCGAAATCAGCCCCAGCATTTT	CSARTGLLVRNQPQHF	TRBV20-1	.	few	TRBJ1-5
TGTGCCAGCAGTTACTCCGTCTTCGAGACCCAGTACTTC	CASSYSVFETQYF	TRBV6-5	.	many	TRBJ2-5
TGTGCCAGCATTAAGGACAGGGCGCGTGGCACCGGGGAGCTGTTTTTT	CASIKDRARGTGELFF	TRBV12-3/TRBV12-4	TRBD1	few	TRBJ2-2
TGTGCCAGCAGCCAAGGTGCGGGAGACGGCTACGAGCAGTACTTC	CASSQGAGDGYEQYF	TRBV3-1	TRBD2	many	TRBJ2-7
TGTGCCAGTAGTATCTTCACGCGCACTGAAGCTTTCTTT	CASSIFTRTEAFF	TRBV19	.	.	TRBJ1-1
TGTGCCAGCAATTCTCAGGGCTACAATGAGCAGTTCTTC	CASNSQGYNEQFF	TRBV14	.	many	TRBJ2-1
TGCGCCAGCAGCACCCCGACTAGCGGGGGGATTGGAGAGACCCAGTACTTC	CASSTPTSGGIGETQYF	TRBV5-1	TRBD2	few	TRBJ2-5
TGTGCCAGCAGCTACCCTGACCCTAGCACAGATACGCAGTATTTT	CASSYPDPSTDTQYF	TRBV7-6	.	.	TRBJ2-3